The T cell receptor (beta chain) described here comes from a study of regulatory T cells in long-lasting Graves disease. Broader study findings: Relative to newly diagnosed Graves' patients, persistent ones had lower TCR diversity. Repertoires from persistent disease leaned toward TRBV28, TRBJ1-2 and TRBJ2-5.

Time point specified: newly diagnosed GD, antithyroid drugs for less than 3 months. Following extraction of RNA from PBMCs, that RNA was used to make the TCR library. Recruitment took place at an endocrinology department in Xi'an, China. This clonotype appeared many times. The antigen is not known. The CDR3 has 15 amino acids. From germline, CDR1 is MRHNA and CDR2 SNTAGT. J gave up 6 bases and V 6 bases, and 7 bases lay outside the gene matches. CDR3-region Arm-PCR and iRepertoire HTBI primers produced the TCR beta libraries. MiXCR, run by TCRdb on the multiplex PCR reads, gives a single entry per CDR3 protein. This table has roughly 220,000 distinct CDR3 sequences, around 16% appearing once.

The clonotype originates from a female donor with Graves disease. The chain joins TRBV6-4 to TRBJ1-6, with 8 bases fitting TRBD1. Specimen: peripheral blood mononuclear cells (PBMCs), collected at new diagnosis, from a patient treated with antithyroid drugs. CDR3 residues: CASSRQGPSNSPLHF. The CDR3 DNA sequence: TGTGCCAGCAGCCGACAGGGGCCCTCTAATTCACCCCTCCACTTT.